These 22 T cell receptor beta chains originate from one sample sequenced in a study of T cells in Graves' hyperthyroidism and ophthalmopathy. TCR beta CDR3 region amplification was performed from RNA transcripts. Initially, a first-round RT-PCR of the TCR CDR3 employed the HTBI primer set. TCRdb processed the multiplex PCR reads anew with MiXCR; each CDR3 protein has one entry. The sample lists around 540,000 distinct CDR3 sequences; about 16% were seen once. The sequenced sample consisted of blood. The receptor source for this set is a young woman with Graves' ophthalmopathy.

The J gene is TRBJ2-7, the V gene TRBV7-2, with 9 nucleotides matching TRBD2. The CDR3 has 15 amino acids. V trimming: 5 bases; J trimming: 4 bases; junction bases outside the gene matches: 9. Germline lookup yields CDR1 SGHTA and CDR2 FQGNSA. The CDR3 is CASSRDSGGLYEQYF. The CDR3 nucleotides read TGTGCCAGCAGCAGAGATAGCGGGGGACTTTACGAGCAGTACTTC.

This clonotype was counted only a few times. This rearrangement joins TRBV27 to TRBJ1-2; 10 bases line up with TRBD1. The germline CDR1 and CDR2 sequences are MNHEY and SMNVEV (reference sequence). Losses at the gene ends were 4 bases for V and 8 bases for J; bases not matched to a gene: 4. The CDR3 length is 13 residues. The CDR3 protein is CASSWTGGGGYTF. The CDR3 DNA reads as TGTGCCAGCAGTTGGACAGGGGGTGGGGGCTACACCTTC.

This rearrangement joins TRBV9 to TRBJ2-1; D uncertain. CDR1 is SGDLS, CDR2 YYNGEE, per germline. V gave up 1 base and J gave up 4 bases, with 15 bases separating them. The CDR3 sequence is 16 residues long. In DNA, the CDR3 is TGTGCCAGCAGCGTAAAGACTCAAACCACTTACAATGAGCAGTTCTTC. Protein sequence: CASSVKTQTTYNEQFF.

A few counts support this clonotype. V is TRBV19 and J is TRBJ2-7, with 8 bases lining up with TRBD2. The trim removed 3 bases at V and 2 bases at J, leaving 6 bases unmatched. The germline gives CDR1 LNHDA, CDR2 SQIVND (reference sequence). This CDR3 contains 15 residues. The CDR3 bases are TGTGCCAGTAGTATTATCGGGAGGGCGCCCTACGAGCAGTACTTC. It is translated as CASSIIGRAPYEQYF.

This clonotype appeared many times. The chain employs TRBV5-1 and TRBJ1-1; TRBD1 is a possible D gene (5 bases). Trimming pared 4 bases from V and 4 bases from J, leaving 14 bases between. From germline, CDR1 is SGHRS and CDR2 YFSETQ. This CDR3 has 14 amino acids. CDR3 residues: CASSPGGGGTEAFF. For the CDR3, the DNA is TGCGCCAGCAGCCCCGGTGGGGGGGGCACTGAAGCTTTCTTT.

Ten or more counts support this clonotype. The chain has TRBV11-2 and TRBJ1-1, with D perhaps TRBD1 (5 bases). The germline V gene encodes CDR1 SGHAT and CDR2 FQNNGV. CDR3 length equals 13 residues. V lost 0 bases and J 7 bases, leaving 9 bases between the germline ends. CDR3 loop: CASSLEATVEAFF. The DNA of the CDR3 is TGTGCCAGCAGCTTAGAGGCGACAGTTGAAGCTTTCTTT.

The table lists this clonotype with a few counts. The chain joins TRBV25-1 to TRBJ2-1, with TRBD1 matching over 8 bases. The trim removed 5 bases at V and 7 bases at J, leaving 13 bases unmatched. Germline V gene data show CDR1 as MGHDK and CDR2 as SYGVNS. The CDR3 has 16 amino acids. CDR3 DNA sequence: TGTGCCAGCAGTCCTCACCGGCAGGGGGCTTGGAATGAGCAGTTCTTC. Translation: CASSPHRQGAWNEQFF.

In this sample, this clonotype turned up a few times. This sequence joins TRBV7-9 and TRBJ2-7; the D gene is possibly TRBD1 (7 bases). The CDR3 contains 14 residues. Germline CDR1 and CDR2: SEHNR and FQNEAQ (reference sequence). Trimming took off 5 bases at V and 2 bases at J, with 13 bases between the two ends. CDR3 DNA: TGTGCCAGCAGCCCACAGGGGAGGCCCTACGAGCAGTACTTC. Translating gives CASSPQGRPYEQYF.

The chain carries TRBV7-9 and TRBJ1-5, with D tentatively TRBD1 (5 bases). The ends were cut back, 0 bases at V and 5 bases at J, with 11 bases in the middle. CDR3 size: 15 residues. The germline V gene has CDR1 SEHNR and CDR2 FQNEAQ (reference sequence). The CDR3 DNA reads TGTGCCAGCAGCTTAGCCGGGGCAGGCCATCAGCCCCAGCATTTT. Translated, it gives CASSLAGAGHQPQHF.

This clonotype was counted many times. The V call is TRBV7-2, the J call TRBJ2-7, with a weak D call TRBD2 (5 bases). Trimming pared 5 bases from V and 3 bases from J, leaving 11 bases between. The CDR3 is 13 residues long. Germline V lookup: CDR1 SGHTA, CDR2 FQGNSA. The CDR3 DNA is TGTGCCAGCAGCCCCCGTCGGGGCTACGAGCAGTACTTC. Its translation: CASSPRRGYEQYF.

This clonotype came up a few times. The chain employs TRBV6-1 and TRBJ2-1, with TRBD2 matching over 7 bases. Per the germline V gene, CDR1 is MNHNS and CDR2 is SASEGT. The CDR3 length is 13 residues. V lost 10 bases to trimming and J lost 5 bases; unmatched junction nucleotides: 8. The CDR3 loop is CATGDYRDNEQFF. DNA of the CDR3: TGTGCCACCGGGGACTACCGGGACAATGAGCAGTTCTTC.

This clonotype was seen more than once but under ten times. DNA for the CDR3: TGTGCCAGTAGTGTGGGACTAGCCGACGAAGAGACCCAGTACTTC. This gives the protein CASSVGLADEETQYF. The chain links TRBV19 to TRBJ2-5; 9 positions match TRBD2. The CDR3 covers 15 residues. The ends lost 5 bases at V and 3 bases at J; junction bases unmatched: 7. Germline V gene sequence: CDR1 LNHDA, CDR2 SQIVND (reference sequence).

The V call is TRBV5-1, the J call TRBJ1-6, with D unclear. The CDR3 runs 15 residues. Trimming stripped 0 bases from V and 9 bases from J, with 13 bases between. Germline CDR1 and CDR2: SGHRS and YFSETQ. In DNA, the CDR3 is TGCGCCAGCAGCTTGGCCGGCCCCTGGGGTTCACCCCTCCACTTT. Protein sequence: CASSLAGPWGSPLHF.

The V call is TRBV9, the J call TRBJ2-3, with 7 bases matching TRBD2. The J segment lost 1 base and the V segment lost 0 bases, leaving 2 bases of the junction unmatched. CDR3 length equals 15 residues. Germline lookup yields CDR1 SGDLS and CDR2 YYNGEE. This CDR3 is CASSVEAGGTDTQYF. The CDR3, as DNA: TGTGCCAGCAGCGTAGAGGCGGGAGGCACAGATACGCAGTATTTT.

Many counts were recorded for this clonotype. The chain recombines TRBV29-1 with TRBJ2-1; 7 nucleotides agree with TRBD2. This CDR3 contains 14 residues. CDR1 SQVTM and CDR2 ANQGSEA come from the germline V gene. With V trimmed by 3 bases and J by 6 bases, 8 bases remained unmatched. CDR3 in amino acids: CSVDWAGVVNEQFF. The CDR3 bases are TGCAGCGTTGATTGGGCGGGAGTGGTCAATGAGCAGTTCTTC.

This clonotype was observed a handful of times. The rearrangement joins TRBV6-1 to TRBJ1-2; 8 nucleotides match TRBD1. The ends lost 4 bases at V and 6 bases at J; junction bases unmatched: 4. CDR1 MNHNS and CDR2 SASEGT come from the germline V gene. The CDR3 spans 13 residues. In DNA, the CDR3 is TGTGCCAGCAGTGCAACAGGGGGTGATGGCTACACCTTC. It yields the protein CASSATGGDGYTF.

In its sample, this clonotype was seen once. The J gene is TRBJ1-3, the V gene TRBV20-1; D is unresolved. The CDR3 loop spans 15 amino acids. CDR1 and CDR2 from the germline V gene are DFQATT and SNEGSKA (reference sequence). The V end lost 6 bases, the J end lost 4 bases, and 19 bases lay between the germline ends. DNA of the CDR3: TGCAGTGCCTCTGTGGCGGCGGTGGGAGGAAACACCATATATTTT. The encoded protein is CSASVAAVGGNTIYF.

The chain combines TRBV5-1 with TRBJ2-5, with D unclear. Germline V gene data show CDR1 as SGHRS and CDR2 as YFSETQ. The CDR3 has 14 amino acids. Trimming shortened V by 4 bases and J by 5 bases, and 15 bases separated the two germline ends. As DNA, the CDR3 is TGCGCCAGCAGCGTGTTCTCGTATGCGGAGACCCAGTACTTC. It encodes CASSVFSYAETQYF.

Points on this clonotype: This may be a read error: a much more frequent sequence differs by one nucleotide. The chain employs TRBV5-1 and TRBJ2-1, with D maybe TRBD1 (6 bases). CDR3 size: 13 residues. Germline V CDR1 and CDR2: SGHRS, YFSETQ. The CDR3 loop reads CASSIGQNNGQFF. The CDR3 DNA follows: TGCGCCAGCAGCATCGGACAGAACAATGGGCAGTTCTTC.

This chain connects TRBV30 to TRBJ2-2, with unresolved D. CDR1 and CDR2 from the germline V gene are GTSNPN and SVGIG (reference sequence). The CDR3 spans 14 residues. The V end was cut by 3 bases, the J end by 0 bases, with 8 bases between. The CDR3 coding sequence is TGTGCCTGGAGGTTGGGCCCGAACACCGGGGAGCTGTTTTTT. It is translated as CAWRLGPNTGELFF.

A few counts support this clonotype. The genes are TRBV20-1 and TRBJ1-2; D is possibly TRBD1 (6 bases). CDR1 and CDR2 (germline): DFQATT, SNEGSKA (reference sequence). The CDR3 extends over 11 amino acids. Written as DNA, the CDR3 is TGCACGGGGAGGGGGTCGGGCGGCTACACCTTC. Protein: CTGRGSGGYTF.

The chain recombines TRBV20-1 with TRBJ1-5; tentative D call: TRBD1 (5 bases). The germline V gene encodes CDR1 DFQATT and CDR2 SNEGSKA (reference sequence). Trimming took 7 bases from V and 0 from J, leaving 13 bases between them. This CDR3 contains 14 residues. The CDR3 sequence: CSVIGDYSNQPQHF. DNA of the CDR3: TGCAGTGTGATAGGGGACTATAGCAATCAGCCCCAGCATTTT.